This record concerns one T cell receptor beta chain sequence. This sample is part of a study of blood T cell repertoires in COVID-19. Germline trimming cut 4 bases from V and 5 bases from J; bases unmatched to any gene: 15. There are 18 residues in the CDR3. Germline CDR1 is SGHTA and CDR2 is FQGNSA. Measured with immunoSEQ multiplex PCR; TCRdb has only the in-frame clones, and not every one. The table includes around 280,000 clones, around 84% detected once. The sequenced sample was peripheral blood. This sequence joins TRBV7-2 and TRBJ2-5; the match to TRBD2 covers 11 bases. This TCR was recovered from a man in his 70s with acute or convalescent COVID-19. CDR3 sequence reads: CASSSRVRLAGSGETQYF. In DNA, the CDR3 is TGTGCCAGCAGCTCACGGGTTCGACTAGCGGGATCGGGGGAGACCCAGTACTTC.